Shown below are 20 T cell receptor beta chains from a single sample sequenced in a study of CD8+CD57+ T cells in acquired aplastic anemia. Genomic DNA acted as the template from which TCR beta VDJ combination and CDR3 sequence profiling were carried out. TCRdb fed the reads into MiXCR, producing one record per CDR3 protein. The sample lists hundreds of thousands of distinct CDR3 sequences; 55% to 75% were seen once. The source material was sorted CD4+, CD8+, or CD8+CD57+ T cells (not recorded which) from PBMCs. The receptors shown here come from a human donor in good health, serving as a control.

This clonotype was counted at least ten times. This chain uses TRBV27 with TRBJ1-3; possible D gene TRBD1, 6 bases. Trimming pared 4 bases from V and 1 base from J, leaving 11 bases between. CDR1 and CDR2 (germline): MNHEY, SMNVEV (reference sequence). The CDR3 runs to 15 residues. The CDR3 spells CASSSLGASGNTIYF. The CDR3 DNA follows: TGTGCCAGCAGTTCCCTGGGGGCGTCTGGAAACACCATATATTTT.

This clonotype was observed many times. The V gene is TRBV7-2, the J gene TRBJ1-1; 9 bases align to TRBD1. J gave up 5 bases and V 1 base, and 2 bases lay outside the gene matches. Germline values: CDR1 SGHTA, CDR2 FQGNSA. The CDR3 runs 14 residues. The CDR3 nucleotides are TGTGCCAGCAGCTTAGACAGGGGGCAAACTGAAGCTTTCTTT. Translation gives CASSLDRGQTEAFF.

This clonotype was seen ten or more times. The chain carries TRBV19 and TRBJ1-5; 9 positions match TRBD1. Germline values: CDR1 LNHDA, CDR2 SQIVND (reference sequence). The trim removed 5 bases at V and 1 base at J, leaving 6 bases unmatched. This CDR3 has 16 amino acids. CDR3 coding DNA: TGTGCCAGTAGTGCCACAGGGGGCAGAAGCAATCAGCCCCAGCATTTT. This sequence encodes CASSATGGRSNQPQHF.

The V gene is TRBV10-3, the J gene TRBJ2-7, with 8 bases that match TRBD1. CDR3 length equals 12 residues. Per germline, CDR1 ENHRY and CDR2 SYGVKD. The CDR3 region has the DNA TGTATCATCAGGACAGGGTATTATGAGCAGTACTTC. Translation gives CIIRTGYYEQYF.

The V and J genes are TRBV5-4 and TRBJ1-2; maybe TRBD1 (6 bases). The CDR3 runs 13 residues. Germline V gene data show CDR1 as SGHNT and CDR2 as YYREEE (reference sequence). The V and J ends lost 3 bases and 4 bases respectively, with 10 bases between them. The CDR3 is CASSWEQGYGYTF. The CDR3 DNA reads as TGTGCCAGCAGCTGGGAACAGGGCTATGGCTACACCTTC.

The chain joins TRBV7-2 to TRBJ2-3; TRBD2 agrees at 7 bases. Trimming at V came to 8 bases and at J to 14 bases, leaving 19 bases not matched to a gene. CDR3 length: 14 residues. The germline CDR1 and CDR2 sequences are SGHTA and FQGNSA. The CDR3 protein is CASGLGGRTEALYF. The CDR3 DNA sequence: TGTGCCAGCGGCCTCGGGGGGAGGACTGAAGCGTTGTATTTT.

Comments on this clonotype: The junction differs from germline at one of its ends, possibly a read error. V gene TRBV7-2 combines with J gene TRBJ2-5, with a tentative D call TRBD2 (5 bases). Per germline, CDR1 SGHTA and CDR2 FQGNSA. The CDR3 consists of 14 residues. The CDR3 nucleotides read TGTGCCAGCAGCCCCCTGCTAGCTTCAGATACCCAGTATTTC. This encodes CASSPLLASDTQYF.

With respect to this clonotype: This clone may be a read error of a much larger clone one base away. The V call is TRBV4-3, the J call TRBJ2-1; 13 bases fit TRBD2. The CDR3 length is 14 residues. The germline gives CDR1 LGHNA, CDR2 YSLEER. V lost 1 base, J lost 12 bases, and 3 bases stayed unmatched. CDR3 region: CASSQGLAGGRQFF. The CDR3 DNA sequence: TGCGCCAGCAGCCAAGGACTAGCGGGGGGTAGGCAGTTCTTC.

This clonotype came up a few times. The chain combines TRBV2 with TRBJ2-7; 11 bases align to TRBD2. Germline loops: CDR1 SNHLY, CDR2 FYNNEI. CDR3 length equals 14 residues. Trimming cost V 4 bases and J 4 bases; bases outside gene matches: 3. The CDR3 spells CASSVSGGAYEQYF. The CDR3 coding sequence is TGTGCCAGCAGTGTTAGCGGGGGGGCATACGAGCAGTACTTC.

This clonotype was seen once. The rearrangement uses TRBV20-1 and TRBJ1-5; D call uncertain. The germline V gene has CDR1 DFQATT and CDR2 SNEGSKA (reference sequence). V was pared by 3 bases and J by 7 bases, with 16 bases between. The CDR3 loop spans 14 amino acids. CDR3 DNA: TGCAGTGCTAGGGGAGAGCAGGTAAAACAGCCCCAGCATTTT. Residues: CSARGEQVKQPQHF.

Of note for this clonotype: This may be a read error: a much more frequent sequence differs by one nucleotide. The chain joins TRBV9 to TRBJ2-1; no definite D call. The CDR3 runs to 15 residues. Germline V gene data show CDR1 as SGDLS and CDR2 as YYNGEE. CDR3 protein: CASSLESNSYNEEFF. CDR3 bases: TGTGCCAGCAGCTTGGAGTCTAACTCCTACAATGAGGAGTTCTTC.

The rearrangement uses TRBV24-1 and TRBJ2-3, with TRBD1 matching 8 bases. The length of the CDR3 is 14 residues. Germline CDR1 and CDR2: KGHDR and SFDVKD. CDR3 loop: CVSLGQADTKTQYF. CDR3 bases: TGTGTCAGCCTGGGACAGGCTGACACAAAGACGCAGTATTTT.

V and J are TRBV20-1 and TRBJ2-1; no firm D call. Per the germline V gene, CDR1 is DFQATT and CDR2 is SNEGSKA (reference sequence). The CDR3 spans 14 residues. Deletions cut 3 bases from V and 6 bases from J, with 15 bases between. CDR3 protein: CSARFRKRVNEQFF. The CDR3 bases are TGCAGTGCTAGGTTTCGGAAACGGGTCAATGAGCAGTTCTTC.

A remark on this clonotype: The junction does not match germline at one end; this may be a read error. The rearrangement joins TRBV5-1 to TRBJ2-5, with D tentatively TRBD1 (5 bases). The J call may be faulty, since TRBJ2-7 better matches the DNA end. This CDR3 spans 14 amino acids. CDR1 is SGHRS and CDR2 is YFSETQ in the germline V gene. In DNA form, the CDR3 reads TGTGCCAGCAGCTTGGTGACAGCCTCCTACGAGCAGTACTTC. This gives the protein CASSLVTASYEQYF.

The chain's CDR3 is CSATTELAYV. The CDR3 coding sequence is TGCAGTGCTACGACGGAACTCGCCTACGTC. This chain joins TRBV20-1 and TRBJ2-7; D is unresolved. The V end was cut by 4 bases, the J end by 13 bases, with 14 bases between. The CDR3 is made up of 10 amino acids. Germline assignment: CDR1 DFQATT and CDR2 SNEGSKA (reference sequence).

The V gene is TRBV9, the J gene TRBJ2-7; D is ambiguous. V was shortened by 5 bases and J by 7 bases, with 13 bases between the two germline ends. The CDR3 spans 12 residues. Germline lookup yields CDR1 SGDLS and CDR2 YYNGEE. The CDR3 loop reads CASRTQTSEQYF. The CDR3 nucleotides read TGTGCCAGCAGGACGCAGACCTCAGAGCAGTACTTC.

J is TRBJ1-5 and V is TRBV7-2; the D is unclear. In germline, CDR1 is SGHTA, CDR2 FQGNSA. CDR3 length: 15 residues. The V and J ends lost 5 bases and 10 bases respectively, with 21 bases between them. The CDR3 DNA reads as TGTGCCAGCAGCCTAGGAATAGTGAGAAATCCACCCCAGCATTTT. Protein sequence: CASSLGIVRNPPQHF. The full variable domain, with the rest looked up from reference TRBV7-2 and TRBJ1-5, is GAGVSQSPSNKVTEKGKDVELRCDPISGHTALYWYRQSLGQGLEFLIYFQGNSAPDKSGLPSDRFSAERTGGSVSTLTIQRTQQEDSAVYLCASSLGIVRNPPQHFGDGTRLSIL.

As DNA, the CDR3 is TGTGCCAGCAGTTCAGTAGCGGGGGGGAAATCTCCGCTCCACTTT. It yields the protein CASSSVAGGKSPLHF. The chain employs TRBV25-1 and TRBJ1-6; D may be TRBD1 (5 bases). Trimming took off 5 bases at V and 16 bases at J, with 24 bases between the two ends. The CDR3 has 15 residues. Germline V gene data show CDR1 as MGHDK and CDR2 as SYGVNS. The full variable domain, rest sourced from reference TRBV25-1 and TRBJ1-6, is EADIYQTPRYLVIGTGKKITLECSQTMGHDKMYWYQQDPGMELHLIHYSYGVNSTEKGDLSSESTVSRIRTEHFPLTLESARPSHTSQYLCASSSVAGGKSPLHFGNGTRLTVT.

The sample holds a few counts of this clonotype. The chain links TRBV29-1 to TRBJ1-2; no clear D. V was cut by 4 bases and J by 0 bases, with 15 bases left in between. The germline V gene encodes CDR1 SQVTM and CDR2 ANQGSEA. This CDR3 has 15 amino acids. CDR3 bases: TGCAGCGTTGTTGGCAGTGACCGTACTAACTATGGCTACACCTTC. Its translation: CSVVGSDRTNYGYTF. The variable domain in full, completed from reference TRBV29-1 and TRBJ1-2, reads SAVISQKPSRDICQRGTSLTIQCQVDSQVTMMFWYRQQPGQSLTLIATANQGSEATYESGFVIDKFPISRPNLTFSTLTVSNMSPEDSSIYLCSVVGSDRTNYGYTFGSGTRLTVV.

Remarks on this clonotype: Given the absence of the conserved phenylalanine or tryptophan at the CDR3 end, a read error is likely. Because the CDR3's place on the DNA is in doubt, the DNA is left out and the CDR3 is given as listed by TCRdb. The chain couples TRBV7-8 to TRBJ2-3; whether TRBD2, the table's D call, matches the DNA was not checked. A total of 13 residues make up the CDR3, ends included. CDR1 is SGHVS, CDR2 FQNEAQ, per germline. CDR3 residues: CASSRGLADTQQH.